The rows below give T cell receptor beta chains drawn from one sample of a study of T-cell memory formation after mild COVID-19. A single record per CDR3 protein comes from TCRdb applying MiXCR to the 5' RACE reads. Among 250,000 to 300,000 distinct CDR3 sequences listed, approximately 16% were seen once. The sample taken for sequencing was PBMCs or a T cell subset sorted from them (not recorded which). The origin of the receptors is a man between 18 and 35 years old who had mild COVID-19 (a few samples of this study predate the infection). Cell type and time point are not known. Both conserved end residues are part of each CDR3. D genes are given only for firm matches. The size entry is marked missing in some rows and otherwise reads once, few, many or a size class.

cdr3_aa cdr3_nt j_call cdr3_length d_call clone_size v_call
CASSLSSSGANVLTF TGTGCCAGCAGCCTGTCTTCCTCTGGGGCCAACGTCCTGACTTTC TRBJ2-6 15 NA many TRBV12-3/TRBV12-4
CASSMGRETQYF TGTGCCAGTAGTATGGGGCGCGAGACCCAGTACTTC TRBJ2-5 12 NA NA TRBV19
CASSLDRGRFVGYTF TGTGCCAGCAGCCTCGACAGGGGGCGCTTCGTCGGCTACACCTTC TRBJ1-2 15 TRBD1 few TRBV7-2
CASSQGPPYEQYF TGTGCCAGCAGCCAAGGGCCCCCCTACGAGCAGTACTTC TRBJ2-7 13 NA NA TRBV7-7
CASTSTGTGPMNTEAFF TGTGCCAGCACCTCAACCGGGACAGGCCCTATGAACACTGAAGCTTTCTTT TRBJ1-1 17 TRBD1 NA TRBV6-5
CSVGAPDRRPGYTF TGCAGCGTTGGGGCACCGGACAGGAGGCCAGGCTACACCTTC TRBJ1-2 14 TRBD1 NA TRBV29-1
CASSFLGGDYTEAFF TGTGCCAGCAGCTTTTTAGGGGGCGATTACACTGAAGCTTTCTTT TRBJ1-1 15 TRBD1 few TRBV7-8
CASSYLEGYEQYF TGTGCCAGCAGTTACCTCGAAGGCTACGAGCAGTACTTC TRBJ2-7 13 NA NA TRBV6-2/TRBV6-3
CASTKGAGTDTQYF TGTGCCAGCACAAAGGGGGCGGGGACAGATACGCAGTATTTT TRBJ2-3 14 NA NA TRBV7-9
CASSLSLSPKTQYF TGTGCCAGCAGCTTGAGTCTCTCCCCAAAGACCCAGTACTTC TRBJ2-5 14 NA NA TRBV5-6
CATSEPRGPPSNQPQHF TGTGCCACCAGTGAGCCCAGGGGGCCGCCTAGCAATCAGCCCCAGCATTTT TRBJ1-5 17 TRBD1 few TRBV24-1